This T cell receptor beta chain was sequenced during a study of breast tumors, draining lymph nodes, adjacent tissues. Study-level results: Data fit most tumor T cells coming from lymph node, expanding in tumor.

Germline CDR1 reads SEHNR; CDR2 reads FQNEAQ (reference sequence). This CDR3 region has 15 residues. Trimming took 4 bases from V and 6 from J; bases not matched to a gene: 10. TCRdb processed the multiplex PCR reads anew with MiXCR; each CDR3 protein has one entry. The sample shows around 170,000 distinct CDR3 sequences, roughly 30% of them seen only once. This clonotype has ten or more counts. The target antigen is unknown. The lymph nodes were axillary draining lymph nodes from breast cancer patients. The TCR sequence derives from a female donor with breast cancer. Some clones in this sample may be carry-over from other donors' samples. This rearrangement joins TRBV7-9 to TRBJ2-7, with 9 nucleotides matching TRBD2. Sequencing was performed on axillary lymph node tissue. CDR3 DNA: TGTGCCAGCAGCTCCACCCGCGGGGGGGGCGGCGAGCAGTACTTC. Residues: CASSSTRGGGGEQYF. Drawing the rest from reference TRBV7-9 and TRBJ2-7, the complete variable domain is DTGVSQNPRHKITKRGQNVTFRCDPISEHNRLYWYRQTLGQGPEFLTYFQNEAQLEKSRLLSDRFSAERPKGSFSTLEIQRTEQGDSAMYLCASSSTRGGGGEQYFGPGTRLTVT.